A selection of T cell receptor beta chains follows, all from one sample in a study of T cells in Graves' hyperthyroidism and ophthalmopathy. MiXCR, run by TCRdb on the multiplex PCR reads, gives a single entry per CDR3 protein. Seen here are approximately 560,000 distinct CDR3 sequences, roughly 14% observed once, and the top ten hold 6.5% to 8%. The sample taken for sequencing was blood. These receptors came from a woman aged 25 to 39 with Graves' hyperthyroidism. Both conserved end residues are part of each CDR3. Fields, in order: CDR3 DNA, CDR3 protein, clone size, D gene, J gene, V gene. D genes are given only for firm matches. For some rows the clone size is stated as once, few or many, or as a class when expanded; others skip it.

TGTGCCAGCAGCCAAGATCAGGGATCCGGGGAGCTGTTTTTT	CASSQDQGSGELFF	many	.	TRBJ2-2	TRBV3-1
TGTGCCAGCAGCCCCGGACAGGGGCTGTTTTTT	CASSPGQGLFF	few	TRBD1	TRBJ2-2	TRBV7-9
TGTGCCAGCAGTTTGCCCACGGACCTAGAGACCCAGTACTTC	CASSLPTDLETQYF	.	.	TRBJ2-5	TRBV28
TGTGCCAGCAGCTTAGTAGGGAAGCCCGGGGAGCTGTTTTTT	CASSLVGKPGELFF	.	.	TRBJ2-2	TRBV7-9
TGTGCCAGCACGCTTGTCGGCGAGGGGGCCTACGAGCAGTACTTC	CASTLVGEGAYEQYF	.	.	TRBJ2-7	TRBV6-1
TGTGCCAGCAGTGAATTGGCTAGCGGGAGGCCCCGAACCTACAATGAGCAGTTCTTC	CASSELASGRPRTYNEQFF	.	TRBD2	TRBJ2-1	TRBV2
TGCAGTGCTTGGGCTAGCGGGAGCTCCCACAATGAGCAGTTCTTC	CSAWASGSSHNEQFF	many	TRBD2	TRBJ2-1	TRBV20-1
TGTGCCAGCAGTGTCCCTAGCGAGAGGAACACCGGGGAGCTGTTTTTT	CASSVPSERNTGELFF	few	.	TRBJ2-2	TRBV27
TGTGCCAGCAGTCAGACGGGGCATCAGCCCCAGCATTTT	CASSQTGHQPQHF	few	.	TRBJ1-5	TRBV7-8
TGTGCCAGCAGCTTCCAGGGACTAGCGGCTAGCACAGATACGCAGTATTTT	CASSFQGLAASTDTQYF	many	TRBD2	TRBJ2-3	TRBV7-9
TGTGCCAGCAGTAAACAGTCACCTAATGAAAAACTGTTTTTT	CASSKQSPNEKLFF	.	.	TRBJ1-4	TRBV12-3/TRBV12-4